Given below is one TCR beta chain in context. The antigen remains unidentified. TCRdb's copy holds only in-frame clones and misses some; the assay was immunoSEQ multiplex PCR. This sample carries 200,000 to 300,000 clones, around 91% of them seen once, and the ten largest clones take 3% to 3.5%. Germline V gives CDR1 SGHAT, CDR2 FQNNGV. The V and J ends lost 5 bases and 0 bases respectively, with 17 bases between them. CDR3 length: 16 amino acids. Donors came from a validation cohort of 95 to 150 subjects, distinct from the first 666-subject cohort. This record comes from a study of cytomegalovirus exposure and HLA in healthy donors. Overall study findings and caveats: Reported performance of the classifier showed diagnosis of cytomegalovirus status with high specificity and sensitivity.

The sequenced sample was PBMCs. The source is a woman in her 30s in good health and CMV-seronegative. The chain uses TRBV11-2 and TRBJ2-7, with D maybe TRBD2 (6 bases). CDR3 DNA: TGTGCCAGCAGCGCGTACCTCGACGGGAGCTCCTACGAGCAGTACTTC. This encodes CASSAYLDGSSYEQYF.